This T cell receptor (beta chain) was captured by sequencing in a study of OX40 agonist ivuxolimab in advanced cancers. For the study at large: An anti-OX40 (CD134) antibody with agonistic activity, ivuxolimab, was administered to patients. Antecedent anti-PD-1, anti-PD-L1 or anti-CTLA-4 therapy was permissible, with over 35% having received some.

The repertoire was sequenced with immunoSEQ multiplex PCR; TCRdb's copy has only in-frame clones and lacks some. The top ten clones hold roughly 11% of a sample with some 35,000 clones, approximately 79% of them seen once. This clone was counted once. The CDR3 spans 14 residues. Germline CDR1 SEHNR, CDR2 FQNEAQ (reference sequence). V was clipped by 8 bases and J by 3 bases, with 17 bases between them. Blood sampling took place at baseline, cycle 4 day 1, and cycle 7 day 1. The sequence was collected from an adult with an advanced solid tumor such as melanoma, head and neck, liver or kidney cancer. V is TRBV7-9 and J is TRBJ2-7, with TRBD2 as a possible D gene (5 bases). The input for sequencing was CD4+ or CD8+ T cells sorted from blood, taken in a trial of the OX40 agonist ivuxolimab. The CDR3 nucleotides are TGTGCCAGCTGCGACGGGAAAAAAAACTACGAGCAGTACTTC. It specifies CASCDGKKNYEQYF.